The clone carrying this T cell receptor (beta chain) was observed many times. Trimming removed 4 bases at V and 4 bases at J, with 16 bases between. The CDR3 covers 15 residues. The germline CDR1 and CDR2 sequences are SEHNR and FQNEAQ (reference sequence). Building the TCR beta libraries relied on iRepertoire HTBI primers, and CDR3 regions underwent Arm-PCR. TCRdb fed the multiplex PCR reads into MiXCR, producing one record per CDR3 protein. The repertoire has 350,000 to 500,000 distinct CDR3 sequences, about a sixth of them found once; the top ten carry approximately 12%. Time point noted: newly diagnosed GD, antithyroid drugs for less than 3 months. After RNA was extracted from PBMCs, the TCR library was made from it. The data originate from a study of regulatory T cells in long-lasting Graves disease. These same data were also listed under a study on T cells in Graves' hyperthyroidism and ophthalmopathy.

The receptor was isolated from a woman aged 30 to 39 with Graves disease. The chain joins TRBV7-9 to TRBJ1-1; possible D gene TRBD1, 5 bases. Specimen: peripheral blood mononuclear cells (PBMCs), collected at new diagnosis, from a patient treated with antithyroid drugs. The DNA for the CDR3 is TGTGCCAGCAGCTCGATATTAGGGGCCCTCACTGAAGCTTTCTTT. Its protein product is CASSSILGALTEAFF.